The entry below gives a single T cell receptor (beta chain) sequence along with its context. The entry originates in a study of blood T cells in healthy people across ages. Healthy Caucasians from Russia aged roughly 6 to 100 served as donors. The authors drew approximately 9 milliliters of peripheral blood from each donor. Each sample had at least 7 million PBMCs isolated. Alongside a J-beta primer mix, a sample-barcoded 5' primer served in a second PCR lasting about 7 to 12 cycles. A single record per CDR3 protein comes from TCRdb applying MiXCR to the 5' RACE reads. The repertoire holds almost 800,000 distinct CDR3 sequences, with 58% as singletons. Germline-derived CDR1 and CDR2 are SGHTA and FQGTGA. The CDR3 spans 13 residues. V dropped 1 base and J dropped 13 bases, with 14 bases sitting between them.

The sequenced material came from blood. The chain employs TRBV7-3 and TRBJ2-4; a weak D match, TRBD2 (6 bases). The sequence derives from a man aged 25-45 years in good health. The CDR3 loop is CASSLNFGGSQYF. As DNA, the CDR3 is TGTGCCAGCAGCTTAAATTTCGGGGGATCGCAGTACTTC.